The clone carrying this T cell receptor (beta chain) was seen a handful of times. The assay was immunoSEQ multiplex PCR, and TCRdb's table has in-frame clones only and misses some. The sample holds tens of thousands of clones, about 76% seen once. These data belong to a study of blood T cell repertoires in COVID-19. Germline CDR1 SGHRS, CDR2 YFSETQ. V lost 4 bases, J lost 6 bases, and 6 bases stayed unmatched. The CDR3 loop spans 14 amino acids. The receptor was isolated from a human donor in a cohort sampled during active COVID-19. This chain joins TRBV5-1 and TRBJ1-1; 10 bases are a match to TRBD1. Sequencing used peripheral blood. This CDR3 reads CASSDGTGAAEAFF. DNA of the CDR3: TGCGCCAGCAGCGACGGGACAGGGGCGGCTGAAGCTTTCTTT. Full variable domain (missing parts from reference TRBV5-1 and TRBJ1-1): KAGVTQTPRYLIKTRGQQVTLSCSPISGHRSVSWYQQTPGQGLQFLFEYFSETQRNKGNFPGRFSGRQFSNSRSEMNVSTLELGDSALYLCASSDGTGAAEAFFGQGTRLTVV.